This entry lists 16 T cell receptor beta chains sequenced from one sample in a study of blood T cell repertoires in COVID-19. Only in-frame clones appear in the TCRdb table, and some are missing; sequencing was by immunoSEQ multiplex PCR. The data show over 85,000 clones, about 90% seen once. Input material: peripheral blood. The receptor set was obtained from a male donor with acute or convalescent COVID-19.

This rearrangement joins TRBV5-4 to TRBJ2-1; 7 nucleotides line up with TRBD2. The junction had 7 bases not matched to a gene; V was cut back by 4 bases and J by 9 bases. Per germline, CDR1 SGHNT and CDR2 YYREEE (reference sequence). This CDR3 is built from 13 residues. This CDR3 reads CASSGAGVGEQFF. In DNA, the CDR3 is TGTGCCAGCAGCGGGGCGGGAGTGGGTGAGCAGTTCTTC.

This sequence joins TRBV5-5 and TRBJ2-3; the match to TRBD1 covers 10 bases. The junction had 6 bases not matched to a gene; V was cut back by 4 bases and J by 4 bases. From germline, CDR1 is SGHKS and CDR2 YYEKEE (reference sequence). There are 15 residues in the CDR3. The chain's CDR3 is CASSKRDRGSDTQYF. The CDR3 nucleotides are TGTGCCAGCAGCAAGCGGGACAGGGGATCAGATACGCAGTATTTT.

The chain joins TRBV18 to TRBJ1-3; D is undetermined. V lost 3 bases to trimming and J lost 3 bases, with 9 bases between them. Germline V gene sequence: CDR1 KGHSH, CDR2 LQKENI. The CDR3 is made up of 14 amino acids. Here the CDR3 DNA reads TGTGCCAGCTCACCGGAGGATCTTGGAAACACCATATATTTT. It yields the protein CASSPEDLGNTIYF.

The chain links TRBV5-1 to TRBJ1-5; D unresolved. This CDR3 is 15 amino acids long. Germline V CDR1 and CDR2: SGHRS, YFSETQ. Trimming pared 0 bases from V and 9 bases from J, leaving 16 bases between. CDR3 residues: CASSLGEGRTSPQHF. The CDR3 nucleotides are TGCGCCAGCAGCTTGGGGGAGGGCAGGACCTCGCCCCAGCATTTT.

J is TRBJ2-7 and V is TRBV29-1; D possibly corresponds to TRBD1 (7 bases). Trimming took off 2 bases at V and 7 bases at J, with 15 bases between the two ends. This CDR3 is built from 13 residues. Germline V lookup: CDR1 SQVTM, CDR2 ANQGSEA. The CDR3 is CSVETLPGGEQYF. The CDR3 DNA follows: TGCAGCGTTGAAACTCTACCAGGGGGGGAGCAGTACTTC.

This clone was seen a handful of times. The CDR3 DNA reads as TGTGCCAGCAGCCAACCCCGGGGGAGCTCCTATAATTCACCCCTCCACTTT. Protein: CASSQPRGSSYNSPLHF. The chain employs TRBV3-1 (or the pseudogene TRBV3-2) and TRBJ1-6, with D possibly TRBD1 on 5 matching bases. The germline CDR1 and CDR2 sequences are LGHDT and YNNKEL (reference sequence). This CDR3 has 17 residues. V lost 2 bases and J 0 bases, leaving 11 bases between the germline ends.

The chain carries TRBV7-9 and TRBJ1-1; D might be TRBD1 (5 bases). Germline V gene lookup returns CDR1 SEHNR and CDR2 FQNEAQ (reference sequence). The CDR3 is 15 residues long. Between the trimmed V and J ends, which lost 5 bases and 6 bases, there was a span of 19 bases. The CDR3 loop reads CASSPGWGPWAEAFF. As DNA, the CDR3 is TGTGCCAGCAGCCCCGGATGGGGCCCGTGGGCTGAAGCTTTCTTT.

The V and J genes are TRBV5-1 and TRBJ1-4; D might be TRBD1 (6 bases). Germline loops: CDR1 SGHRS, CDR2 YFSETQ. Trimming removed 2 bases at V and 4 bases at J, with 9 bases between. The CDR3 loop spans 14 amino acids. The CDR3 sequence is CASSLGQSNEKLFF. For the CDR3, the DNA is TGCGCCAGCAGCTTAGGACAGAGTAATGAAAAACTGTTTTTT. Together with reference TRBV5-1 and TRBJ1-4, the CDR3 gives the full variable domain: KAGVTQTPRYLIKTRGQQVTLSCSPISGHRSVSWYQQTPGQGLQFLFEYFSETQRNKGNFPGRFSGRQFSNSRSEMNVSTLELGDSALYLCASSLGQSNEKLFFGSGTQLSVL.

The V gene is TRBV19, the J gene TRBJ2-6; 8 nucleotides agree with TRBD1. The CDR3 sequence is 16 residues long. V gave up 7 bases and J gave up 0 bases; unmatched junction bases: 5. In germline, CDR1 is LNHDA, CDR2 SQIVND (reference sequence). CDR3 sequence: CASKNRGTSGANVLTF. The CDR3 DNA sequence: TGTGCCAGTAAGAACAGGGGGACCTCTGGGGCCAACGTCCTGACTTTC.

This clone was seen only a few times. The J gene is TRBJ1-1, the V gene TRBV28, with D perhaps TRBD1 (6 bases). Germline V gene sequence: CDR1 MDHEN, CDR2 SYDVKM. The CDR3 spans 15 residues. Deletions cut 5 bases from V and 6 bases from J, with 19 bases between. CDR3 nucleotide sequence: TGTGCCAGCAGTACTCAGGGGCCCTGGGTCGCTGAAGCTTTCTTT. It is translated as CASSTQGPWVAEAFF.

The V gene is TRBV11-2, the J gene TRBJ1-4; perhaps TRBD1 as D (5 bases). V gave up 5 bases and J gave up 8 bases, with 21 bases separating them. CDR1 is SGHAT and CDR2 is FQNNGV in the germline V gene. This CDR3 spans 16 amino acids. CDR3 residues: CASSPLLGGGGEKLFF. The CDR3 nucleotides are TGTGCCAGCAGCCCCCTTTTGGGGGGGGGTGGAGAAAAACTGTTTTTT.

The rearrangement links TRBV10-3 to TRBJ1-2; D not certain. This CDR3 region has 12 residues. V lost 7 bases and J 6 bases, leaving 12 bases between the germline ends. Germline loops: CDR1 ENHRY, CDR2 SYGVKD. CDR3 region: CAITPGTDGYTF. CDR3 nucleotide sequence: TGTGCCATCACTCCGGGAACCGATGGCTACACCTTC.

This chain connects TRBV6-6 to TRBJ1-4; the match to TRBD1 covers 7 bases. The CDR3 consists of 15 residues. Germline CDR1 MNHNY, CDR2 SVGAGI (reference sequence). V lost 1 base, J lost 3 bases, and 2 bases stayed unmatched. CDR3 sequence: CASSYLGQPNEKLFF. CDR3 DNA: TGTGCCAGCAGTTACTTGGGACAGCCTAATGAAAAACTGTTTTTT.

This clone has just one count. This chain joins TRBV28 and TRBJ1-2; the match to TRBD1 covers 7 bases. The V gene end was trimmed by 6 bases and the J gene end by 4 bases; junction bases not matched to a gene: 11. Germline V CDR1 and CDR2: MDHEN, SYDVKM. There are 15 residues in the CDR3. In DNA form, the CDR3 reads TGTGCCAGCAGATCAACCCGGGACAGCTTCTATGGCTACACCTTC. It translates to CASRSTRDSFYGYTF.

The rearrangement links TRBV27 to TRBJ2-1, with a tentative D call TRBD2 (5 bases). This CDR3 has 15 amino acids. The V end lost 5 bases, the J end lost 5 bases, and 16 bases lay between the germline ends. CDR1 and CDR2 (germline): MNHEY, SMNVEV (reference sequence). This chain's CDR3 is CASSPGGRRNNEQFF. CDR3 nucleotide sequence: TGTGCCAGCAGTCCCGGAGGCAGGAGGAACAATGAGCAGTTCTTC.

A single count supports this clone. The rearrangement joins TRBV3-1 (or the pseudogene TRBV3-2) to TRBJ1-3; a weak D match, TRBD1 (6 bases). Trimming took off 1 base at V and 4 bases at J, with 14 bases between the two ends. The length of the CDR3 is 16 residues. Germline V lookup: CDR1 LGHDT, CDR2 YNNKEL (reference sequence). DNA for the CDR3: TGTGCCAGCAGCCAAGGGTTTTCTGGACAGGGAAACACCATATATTTT. Its translation: CASSQGFSGQGNTIYF.